Shown below are 6 T cell receptor beta chains from a single sample sequenced in a study of shared clonotypes between healthy human individuals. Libraries were prepared by immunoSEQ multiplex PCR; TCRdb keeps only in-frame clonotypes and omits some of them. The sample contains millions of clones, about 92% of which appear only once. Naive CD8 cells lacked CD45RO, underwent positive selection for CCR7 and left out terminally differentiated effector memory CD45RA+ cells. Sequencing input: naive CD8+ T cells from PBMCs. The receptors shown here come from a man aged 18 to 30 in good health. Some clones in this sample may be carry-over from other donors' samples.

This clone has a single count. The chain links TRBV19 to TRBJ2-2; possibly TRBD1 for D (6 bases). Per germline, CDR1 LNHDA and CDR2 SQIVND (reference sequence). Trimming took off 7 bases at V and 1 base at J, with 10 bases between the two ends. The CDR3 totals 14 residues. Here the CDR3 reads CASTTTGNTGELFF. The CDR3 region has the DNA TGTGCCAGTACAACGACAGGGAACACCGGGGAGCTGTTTTTT.

J is TRBJ2-3 and V is TRBV11-2, with 11 bases matching TRBD1. V dropped 4 bases and J dropped 7; count of bases not matched to a gene: 13. In germline, CDR1 is SGHAT, CDR2 FQNNGV. The CDR3 extends over 17 amino acids. DNA for the CDR3: TGTGCCAGCAGCTCGGTCTCCGGGACAGGGGGTAGTCATACGCAGTATTTT. Protein: CASSSVSGTGGSHTQYF.

The rearrangement links TRBV4-1 to TRBJ1-1; D is unclear. CDR1 MGHRA and CDR2 YSYEKL come from the germline V gene. This CDR3 contains 16 residues. V shed 4 bases and J shed 1 base, with 16 bases lying between them. CDR3 in amino acids: CASSRPGINENTEAFF. The CDR3 DNA reads as TGCGCCAGCAGCCGCCCAGGAATAAATGAGAACACTGAAGCTTTCTTT.

This clone was observed once. CDR3 bases: TGTGCCAGCAGCCCGTTTGAGCTAGCGGCGACCTACGAGCAGTACTTC. Amino acid sequence: CASSPFELAATYEQYF. The rearrangement links TRBV5-6 to TRBJ2-7, with 7 bases lining up with TRBD2. The CDR3 length is 16 residues. The V and J ends lost 4 bases and 2 bases, in that order; junction bases with no gene match: 12. Germline CDR1 is SGHDT and CDR2 is YYEEEE.

The rearrangement joins TRBV18 to TRBJ2-4; no clear D gene. V lost 0 bases and J lost 2, with 11 bases in between. CDR3 length: 16 amino acids. CDR1 KGHSH and CDR2 LQKENI come from the germline V gene. The CDR3 reads CASSPPAGPSKNIQYF. In DNA, the CDR3 is TGTGCCAGCTCACCACCGGCAGGACCCTCCAAAAACATTCAGTACTTC.

A single count supports this clone. This sequence joins TRBV13 and TRBJ2-7; the D gene is possibly TRBD2 (7 bases). Germline V gene data show CDR1 as PRHDT and CDR2 as FYEKMQ (reference sequence). V lost 3 bases and J 3 bases, leaving 12 bases between the germline ends. The CDR3 runs to 14 residues. Written as DNA, the CDR3 is TGTGCCAGCAGCTTTAGGGGGGGCTTCTACGAGCAGTACTTC. This gives the protein CASSFRGGFYEQYF.